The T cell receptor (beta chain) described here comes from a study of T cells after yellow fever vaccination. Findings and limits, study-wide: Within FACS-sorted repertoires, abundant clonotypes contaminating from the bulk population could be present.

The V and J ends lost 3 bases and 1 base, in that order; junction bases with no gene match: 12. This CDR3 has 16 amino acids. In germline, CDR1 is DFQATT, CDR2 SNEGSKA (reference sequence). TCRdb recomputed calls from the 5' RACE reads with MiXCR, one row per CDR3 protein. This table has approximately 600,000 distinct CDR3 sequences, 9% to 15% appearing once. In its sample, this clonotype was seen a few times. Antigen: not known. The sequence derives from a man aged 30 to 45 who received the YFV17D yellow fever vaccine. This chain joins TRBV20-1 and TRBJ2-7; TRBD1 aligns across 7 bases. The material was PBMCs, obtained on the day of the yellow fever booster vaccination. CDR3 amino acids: CSARGRGRISSYEQYF. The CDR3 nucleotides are TGCAGTGCTAGGGGTAGGGGGCGCATTAGTTCCTACGAGCAGTACTTC.